A single sample gave rise to the 29 T cell receptor beta chains below, sequenced in a study of T-cell reconstitution after alpha-beta-depleted transplantation in children. For TCRbeta, the library was prepared with unique molecular identifiers. From the PCR reads, TCRdb called clonotypes with MiXCR, one entry per CDR3 protein. The table has about 70,000 distinct CDR3 sequences, about a tenth seen once; the top ten hold approximately 13%. This sample comprised PBMCs, obtained before TCRalphabeta/CD19-depleted stem cell transplant. These receptors were taken from a boy younger than 18 with acute myeloid leukemia, due to receive a stem cell transplant.

In its sample, this clonotype was seen many times. J is TRBJ1-3 and V is TRBV29-1; unclear D gene. The CDR3 runs to 12 residues. V dropped 7 bases and J dropped 4 bases, with 11 bases sitting between them. In germline, CDR1 is SQVTM, CDR2 ANQGSEA. CDR3 region: CSALGWGNTIYF. CDR3 DNA sequence: TGCAGCGCCCTCGGCTGGGGAAACACCATATATTTT.

The V call is TRBV18, the J call TRBJ2-7; 10 bases line up with TRBD2. The V gene end was trimmed by 6 bases and the J gene end by 6 bases; junction bases not matched to a gene: 11. The CDR3 sequence is 15 residues long. Germline CDR1 KGHSH, CDR2 LQKENI. The CDR3 loop reads CASSQAGTSVGEQYF. CDR3 sequence (DNA): TGTGCCAGCTCGCAAGCCGGGACTAGCGTCGGCGAGCAGTACTTC. The entire variable domain, with the rest obtained from reference TRBV18 and TRBJ2-7, is as follows: NAGVMQNPRHLVRRRGQEARLRCSPMKGHSHVYWYRQLPEEGLKFMVYLQKENIIDESGMPKERFSAEFPKEGPSILRIQQVVRGDSAAYFCASSQAGTSVGEQYFGPGTRLTVT.

About this clonotype: One end of the junction fails to match germline, which may point to a read error. The chain recombines TRBV12-3 or TRBV12-4 with TRBJ2-3; 7 nucleotides agree with TRBD2. The length of the CDR3 is 19 residues. The CDR3 nucleotides read TGTGCCATCAGTTTACAGCTGGGCGGGAGAGGGGCCAGCACAGATACGCAGTATTTT. This sequence encodes CAISLQLGGRGASTDTQYF.

There are many counts of this clonotype. J is TRBJ2-3 and V is TRBV4-2, with no clear D. CDR3 length: 17 amino acids. CDR1 is LGHNA and CDR2 is YNFKEQ in the germline V gene. The V end lost 0 bases, the J end lost 2 bases, and 15 bases lay between the germline ends. CDR3 in amino acids: CASSQEIGSTNTDTQYF. CDR3 DNA: TGTGCCAGCAGCCAAGAGATCGGAAGTACCAACACAGATACGCAGTATTTT.

This clonotype occurred many times. This chain joins TRBV6-5 and TRBJ1-1; no clear D gene. V dropped 5 bases and J dropped 5 bases, with 18 bases sitting between them. The CDR3 has 15 residues. Germline V gene sequence: CDR1 MNHEY, CDR2 SVGAGI. The CDR3 nucleotides read TGTGCCAGCAGTCCCGGAGGTCGGGGTTGGACTGAAGCTTTCTTT. It codes for CASSPGGRGWTEAFF.

This clonotype was recorded many times. The gene calls are TRBV5-1 and TRBJ2-3; no definite D call. This CDR3 region has 13 residues. The V end was cut by 7 bases, the J end by 2 bases, with 11 bases between. Germline V gives CDR1 SGHRS, CDR2 YFSETQ. CDR3 protein: CASSHRVTDTQYF. The CDR3 nucleotides are TGCGCCAGCTCACATCGGGTCACAGATACGCAGTATTTT.

This clonotype was seen ten or more times. The CDR3 nucleotides are TGTGCCACCACTGGAGGACAGGGGAAGAAATGGAACACAGATACGCAGTATTTT. Translating it yields CATTGGQGKKWNTDTQYF. The chain recombines TRBV15 with TRBJ2-3, with TRBD1 identical over 9 bases. The germline CDR1 and CDR2 sequences are LNHNV and YYDKDF (reference sequence). Trimming at V came to 7 bases and at J to 2 bases, leaving 16 bases not matched to a gene. This CDR3 contains 18 residues.

The table lists this clonotype with many counts. CDR3 residues: CASSLLRGRGGELFF. The DNA of the CDR3 is TGCGCCAGCAGCTTGTTGAGGGGGCGCGGCGGGGAGCTGTTTTTT. V is TRBV5-1 and J is TRBJ2-2; 7 bases agree with TRBD1. The V segment lost 1 base and the J segment 7 bases; nucleotides outside the gene matches: 7. The germline V gene encodes CDR1 SGHRS and CDR2 YFSETQ. The CDR3 spans 15 residues. Looking up the rest from reference TRBV5-1 and TRBJ2-2 gives the full variable domain: KAGVTQTPRYLIKTRGQQVTLSCSPISGHRSVSWYQQTPGQGLQFLFEYFSETQRNKGNFPGRFSGRQFSNSRSEMNVSTLELGDSALYLCASSLLRGRGGELFFGEGSRLTVL.

This clonotype was detected many times. The chain links TRBV20-1 to TRBJ2-2; tentative D call: TRBD1 (5 bases). Germline values: CDR1 DFQATT, CDR2 SNEGSKA (reference sequence). The CDR3 runs 14 residues. V dropped 6 bases and J dropped 0 bases, with 11 bases sitting between them. CDR3 residues: CSAGPRANTGELFF. As DNA, the CDR3 is TGCAGTGCGGGGCCCAGGGCGAACACCGGGGAGCTGTTTTTT.

This clonotype was recorded many times. Here the CDR3 reads CASSGGRSGNTIYF. CDR3 sequence (DNA): TGTGCCAGCTCCGGGGGACGAAGTGGAAACACCATATATTTT. This rearrangement joins TRBV7-6 to TRBJ1-3, with D maybe TRBD1 (5 bases). Germline CDR1 reads SGHVS; CDR2 reads FNYEAQ. Deletions cut 8 bases from V and 3 bases from J, with 14 bases between. The CDR3 totals 14 residues.

The sample holds many counts of this clonotype. The gene calls are TRBV20-1 and TRBJ2-6, with D perhaps TRBD1 (5 bases). Germline CDR1 DFQATT, CDR2 SNEGSKA (reference sequence). The CDR3 is 13 residues long. V dropped 7 bases and J dropped 2 bases, with 9 bases sitting between them. DNA for the CDR3: TGCAGTGTAGGGGTGACTGGGGCCAACGTCCTGACTTTC. This codes for CSVGVTGANVLTF.

This rearrangement joins TRBV11-2 to TRBJ2-5; no reliable D call. The CDR3 runs 14 residues. Germline assignment: CDR1 SGHAT and CDR2 FQNNGV. The V gene lost 1 base and the J gene lost 5 bases, with 11 bases spanning the gap. CDR3 protein: CASSLGMGLETQYF. The DNA of the CDR3 is TGTGCCAGCAGCTTAGGCATGGGTTTGGAGACCCAGTACTTC. Looking up the rest from reference TRBV11-2 and TRBJ2-5 gives the full variable domain: EAGVAQSPRYKIIEKRQSVAFWCNPISGHATLYWYQQILGQGPKLLIQFQNNGVVDDSQLPKDRFSAERLKGVDSTLKIQPAKLEDSAVYLCASSLGMGLETQYFGPGTRLLVL.

The rearrangement joins TRBV5-6 to TRBJ1-5; D uncertain. V was pared by 0 bases and J by 2 bases, with 6 bases between. The V gene's germline CDR1 is SGHDT and CDR2 YYEEEE. The CDR3 covers 14 residues. CDR3 in DNA: TGTGCCAGCAGCTTGGGCCGCCGCAATCAGCCCCAGCATTTT. Encoded protein: CASSLGRRNQPQHF.

This clonotype has ten or more counts. The V gene is TRBV11-2, the J gene TRBJ2-2; D is perhaps TRBD2 (5 bases). Germline V CDR1 and CDR2: SGHAT, FQNNGV. CDR3 size: 16 residues. Trimming took off 0 bases at V and 2 bases at J, with 10 bases between the two ends. The CDR3 nucleotides read TGTGCCAGCAGCTTAGAGGTTGGACTCAACACCGGGGAGCTGTTTTTT. Translation gives CASSLEVGLNTGELFF.

The rearrangement links TRBV20-1 to TRBJ2-1; unclear D gene. Germline V gene sequence: CDR1 DFQATT, CDR2 SNEGSKA (reference sequence). This CDR3 has 15 amino acids. The V and J ends lost 7 bases and 0 bases respectively, with 16 bases between them. CDR3 sequence: CSGSRAHGSYNEQFF. The CDR3 region has the DNA TGCAGTGGGAGCCGGGCGCATGGCTCCTACAATGAGCAGTTCTTC.

This clonotype came up many times. The genes are TRBV6-2 or TRBV6-3 and TRBJ2-3, with D possibly TRBD2 on 6 matching bases. Germline V CDR1 and CDR2: MNHEY, SVGEGT. This CDR3 is built from 13 residues. Trimming removed 6 bases at V and 3 bases at J, with 10 bases between. CDR3 residues: CASRIGGTDTQYF. In DNA form, the CDR3 reads TGTGCCAGCAGAATAGGAGGGACAGATACGCAGTATTTT.

The rearrangement joins TRBV7-3 to TRBJ1-1; D not certain. With 5 bases removed from V and 1 base from J, the gap between germline ends came to 14 bases. The CDR3 totals 15 residues. Germline CDR1 is SGHTA and CDR2 is FQGTGA. The CDR3 DNA reads TGTGCCAGCAGCCCCTCTATGGATCGGAACACTGAAGCTTTCTTT. This gives the protein CASSPSMDRNTEAFF.

This clonotype was seen only a few times. The chain links TRBV29-1 to TRBJ2-5; 9 bases map to TRBD1. V shed 7 bases and J 3 bases; nucleotides not matched to a gene: 3. Germline V lookup: CDR1 SQVTM, CDR2 ANQGSEA. The CDR3 loop spans 12 amino acids. CDR3 amino acids: CSATGGKETQYF. Here the CDR3 DNA reads TGCAGCGCTACAGGGGGCAAAGAGACCCAGTACTTC.

This clonotype has ten or more counts. The chain couples TRBV7-2 to TRBJ1-6; D is possibly TRBD1 (5 bases). Germline loops: CDR1 SGHTA, CDR2 FQGNSA. The ends were cut back, 6 bases at V and 0 bases at J, with 15 bases in the middle. This CDR3 is built from 17 residues. The DNA of the CDR3 is TGTGCCAGCAGTTTCAATCTTGGGGGCTCCTATAATTCACCCCTCCACTTT. Its translation: CASSFNLGGSYNSPLHF.

This clonotype was counted at least ten times. This chain connects TRBV27 to TRBJ2-2; D gene ambiguous. This CDR3 spans 15 amino acids. V was clipped by 5 bases and J by 3 bases, with 13 bases between them. Germline CDR1 MNHEY, CDR2 SMNVEV (reference sequence). The CDR3 here is CASSAGLQYTGELFF. DNA for the CDR3: TGTGCCAGCAGTGCCGGGCTACAATACACCGGGGAGCTGTTTTTT.

This clonotype has ten or more counts. The chain joins TRBV10-2 to TRBJ1-5; 7 bases fit TRBD1. The J segment lost 0 bases and the V segment lost 4 bases, leaving 9 bases of the junction unmatched. The CDR3 is 17 residues long. CDR1 and CDR2 from the germline V gene are WSHSY and SAAADI. The CDR3, as DNA: TGCGCCAGCAGTGGACAGGGTGGTGGGAATAGCAATCAGCCCCAGCATTTT. Translating gives CASSGQGGGNSNQPQHF.

This clonotype was counted at least ten times. The chain employs TRBV9 and TRBJ2-1; D tentatively reads TRBD1 or TRBD2 (5 bases each). The CDR3 sequence is 14 residues long. CDR1 is SGDLS and CDR2 is YYNGEE in the germline V gene. The V and J ends lost 6 bases and 6 bases respectively, with 16 bases between them. CDR3 in amino acids: CASTRGERGNEQFF. The CDR3 region has the DNA TGTGCCAGCACCCGGGGAGAGAGGGGCAATGAGCAGTTCTTC.

This clonotype was observed at least ten times. This chain uses TRBV11-2 with TRBJ2-5, with a possible D match to TRBD1 (5 bases). The CDR3 extends over 13 amino acids. Germline CDR1 SGHAT, CDR2 FQNNGV. The V and J ends lost 2 bases and 5 bases respectively, with 9 bases between them. CDR3 nucleotides: TGTGCCAGCAGCTTATTTGCAGGGGAGACCCAGTACTTC. It yields the protein CASSLFAGETQYF.

The table lists this clonotype with many counts. The V and J genes are TRBV12-3 or TRBV12-4 and TRBJ2-2, with 10 nucleotides matching TRBD2. CDR3 length equals 17 residues. J lost 2 bases, V lost 3 bases, and 6 bases had no gene match. As DNA, the CDR3 is TGTGCCAGCAGTTTCCCTAGCGGGGGTTCAAACACCGGGGAGCTGTTTTTT. Protein: CASSFPSGGSNTGELFF.

This clonotype has a count of ten or more. The V call is TRBV6-5, the J call TRBJ1-2; 10 bases align to TRBD1. The CDR3 is 15 residues long. The V gene's germline CDR1 is MNHEY and CDR2 SVGAGI. Trimming cost V 0 bases and J 8 bases; bases outside gene matches: 6. CDR3 region: CASSYSVTGGKGYTF. In DNA, the CDR3 is TGTGCCAGCAGTTACTCTGTGACAGGGGGCAAAGGCTACACCTTC.

Concerning this clonotype itself: The germline gene is not matched at one end of the junction; a read error may be the cause. The V gene is TRBV3-1, the J gene TRBJ1-4; TRBD1 is a possible D gene (5 bases). The germline CDR1 and CDR2 sequences are LGHDT and YNNKEL (reference sequence). This CDR3 contains 13 residues. CDR3 in amino acids: CASSQEGGAAPIF. CDR3 DNA: TGTGCCAGCAGCCAAGAGGGTGGGGCAGCGCCGATTTTT.

This clonotype was seen only once. The chain couples TRBV20-1 to TRBJ1-6; D gene uncertain. The CDR3 is 14 amino acids. Trimming took 0 bases from V and 14 from J, leaving 17 bases between them. Germline assignment: CDR1 DFQATT and CDR2 SNEGSKA (reference sequence). The CDR3, as DNA: TGCAGTGCTAGAGATCTAGGCTCCTCGGACGCCCTCCACTTT. This sequence encodes CSARDLGSSDALHF.

This clonotype was counted many times. The V gene is TRBV3-1, the J gene TRBJ2-1, with D possibly matching TRBD2 (6 bases). Germline V gene lookup returns CDR1 LGHDT and CDR2 YNNKEL (reference sequence). V was trimmed by 0 bases and J by 9 bases, leaving 12 bases between them. CDR3 length: 14 residues. The CDR3 protein is CASSQEGLVIEQFF. CDR3 nucleotide sequence: TGTGCCAGCAGCCAAGAGGGACTCGTTATTGAGCAGTTCTTC.

This clonotype came up many times. This chain connects TRBV11-2 to TRBJ1-1, with D tentatively TRBD1 (6 bases). The V end lost 11 bases, the J end lost 5 bases, and 24 bases lay between the germline ends. The CDR3 consists of 15 residues. Per the germline V gene, CDR1 is SGHAT and CDR2 is FQNNGV. The CDR3 coding sequence is TGTGCCGTAAAGAACCAAAGTTGGGGGCTAACTGAAGCTTTCTTT. It specifies CAVKNQSWGLTEAFF.